This is a list of T cell receptor beta chains from one sample in a study of cytomegalovirus exposure and HLA in healthy donors. This table comes from immunoSEQ multiplex PCR, and its TCRdb copy is limited to in-frame clones, with some not included. The sample holds approximately 120,000 clones, 77% seen once. The sequenced sample consisted of PBMCs. These receptors came from a middle-aged woman in good health and CMV-seropositive. Both conserved end residues are part of each CDR3. Some rows have no size entry. The others give once, few or many, or a class for an expanded clone.

>TRBV28|-|TRBJ1-2
CASGDRYGYTF
>TRBV29-1|-|TRBJ2-7
CSVVTSGRYEQYF
>TRBV2|-|TRBJ2-7
CANTRGRSSYEQYF
>TRBV5-1|-|TRBJ1-1
CASSLTEGPYMNTEAFF
>TRBV5-4|-|TRBJ2-2
CASSLQGNTGELFF
>TRBV11-2|once|TRBJ2-1
CASSLGGTGYNEQFF
>TRBV20-1|-|TRBJ2-3
CSAQGADTQYF
>TRBV28|-|TRBJ2-5
CASRRQQETQYF
>TRBV7-2|-|TRBJ2-1
CASSFFSAGVDEQFF
>TRBV5-1|-|TRBJ2-2
CASSLTAGELFF
>TRBV11-2|-|TRBJ1-5
CASSLNRDQPQHF
>TRBV4-1|-|TRBJ2-3
CASSQVPQGAYTDTQYF
>TRBV19|-|TRBJ2-1
CATGAGTRSHEQFF
>TRBV5-1|-|TRBJ2-3
CASGEGGTDTQYF
>TRBV2|few|TRBJ2-3
CASSSRDPGVAPDTQYF
>TRBV4-1|-|TRBJ2-7
CASSQDSKGRGGFYEQYF
>TRBV5-1|-|TRBJ2-3
CASALRGGTDTQYF
>TRBV28|once|TRBJ1-5
CASSRQAGGRNQPQHF
>TRBV6-5|once|TRBJ2-6
CASRPLSGANVLTF
>TRBV18|-|TRBJ1-2
CASSVLPGLSDYGYTF
>TRBV18|once|TRBJ2-5
CASSTSGRDQETQYF
>TRBV27|-|TRBJ1-2
CASSLHRGNYGYTF
>TRBV5-1|-|TRBJ2-7
CASSLGGGNSYEQYF
>TRBV28|-|TRBJ2-7
CASSWTVGSYEQYF
>TRBV19|few|TRBJ2-1
CASSRTIQNNEQFF
>TRBV10-1|once|TRBJ1-1
CASSTGPGTEAFF
>TRBV9|-|TRBJ1-1
CASSGREGFLNTEAFF
>TRBV5-6|few|TRBJ2-7
CASSPAGGNFYEQYF
>TRBV7-6|-|TRBJ1-4
CASSAEDGKNEKLFF
>TRBV7-9|-|TRBJ1-5
CSSSFLNQPQHF
>TRBV9|-|TRBJ1-2
CASSVDQGYGYTF
>TRBV2|-|TRBJ2-7
CASSASEGSYEQYF
>TRBV28|-|TRBJ2-7
CASSSPPSVPGLAGGPYEQYF
>TRBV27|-|TRBJ2-7
CASSPKLATLDEQYF
>TRBV6-6|-|TRBJ1-1
CASKQTNTEAFF
>TRBV28|-|TRBJ2-7
CASSPGKGGPSEQYF
>TRBV19|-|TRBJ1-2
CASSINRLLYGYTF
>TRBV7-9|-|TRBJ2-5
CASSPPGLAEETQYF
>TRBV19|few|TRBJ2-4
CASSIGRLAGPMAKNIQYF
>TRBV6-1|once|TRBJ2-4
CASSAGTGRLNIQYF
>TRBV4-2|-|TRBJ1-5
CASSQGTQNQPQHF
>TRBV5-8|-|TRBJ1-5
CASSPDRGATHSNQPQHF